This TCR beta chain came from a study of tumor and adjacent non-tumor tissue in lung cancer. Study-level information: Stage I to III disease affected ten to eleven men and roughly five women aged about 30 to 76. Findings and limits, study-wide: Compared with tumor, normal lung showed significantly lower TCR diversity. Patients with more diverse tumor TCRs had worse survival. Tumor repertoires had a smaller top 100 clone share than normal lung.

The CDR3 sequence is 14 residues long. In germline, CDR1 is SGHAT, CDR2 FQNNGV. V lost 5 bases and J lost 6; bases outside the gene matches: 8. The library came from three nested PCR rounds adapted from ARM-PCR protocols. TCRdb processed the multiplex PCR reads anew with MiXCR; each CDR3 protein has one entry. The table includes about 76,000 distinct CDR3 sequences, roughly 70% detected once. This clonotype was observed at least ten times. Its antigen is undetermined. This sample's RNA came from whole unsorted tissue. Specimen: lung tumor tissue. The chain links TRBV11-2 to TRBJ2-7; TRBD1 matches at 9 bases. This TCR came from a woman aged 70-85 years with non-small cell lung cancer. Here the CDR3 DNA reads TGTGCCAGCAGCCCGACGGGACAGGGCTCCGAGCAGTACTTC. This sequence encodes CASSPTGQGSEQYF.